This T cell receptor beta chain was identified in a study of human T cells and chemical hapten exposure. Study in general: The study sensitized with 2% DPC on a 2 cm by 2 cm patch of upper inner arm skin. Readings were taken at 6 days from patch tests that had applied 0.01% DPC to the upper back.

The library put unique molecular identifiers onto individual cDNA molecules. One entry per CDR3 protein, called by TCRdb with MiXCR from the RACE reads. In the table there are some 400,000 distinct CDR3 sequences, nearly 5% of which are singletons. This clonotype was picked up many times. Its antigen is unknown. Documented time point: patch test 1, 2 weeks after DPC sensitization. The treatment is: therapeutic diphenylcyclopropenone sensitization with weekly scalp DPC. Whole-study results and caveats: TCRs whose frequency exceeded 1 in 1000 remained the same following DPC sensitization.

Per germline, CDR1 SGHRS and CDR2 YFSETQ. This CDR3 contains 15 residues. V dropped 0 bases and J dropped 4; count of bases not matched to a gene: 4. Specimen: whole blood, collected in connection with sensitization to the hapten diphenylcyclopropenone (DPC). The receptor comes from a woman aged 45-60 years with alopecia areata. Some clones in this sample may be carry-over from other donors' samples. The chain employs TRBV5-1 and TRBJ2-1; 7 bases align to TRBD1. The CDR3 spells CASSLEGGEYNEQFF. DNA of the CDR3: TGCGCCAGCAGCTTGGAAGGGGGCGAGTACAATGAGCAGTTCTTC. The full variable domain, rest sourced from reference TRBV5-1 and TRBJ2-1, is KAGVTQTPRYLIKTRGQQVTLSCSPISGHRSVSWYQQTPGQGLQFLFEYFSETQRNKGNFPGRFSGRQFSNSRSEMNVSTLELGDSALYLCASSLEGGEYNEQFFGPGTRLTVL.